A single sample gave rise to the 10 T cell receptor beta chains below, sequenced in a study of T and B cells in COVID-19 patients (TCRdb year 2020). The run used an Illumina MiSeq. TRB rearrangements were amplified by multiplex PCR with BIOMED2 TRB-A/B primer pools. The public reads were quality trimmed at Q25 with fastp and then assembled into clones with MiXCR by TCRdb, keeping productive beta chains. Each CDR3 protein appears once, grouped with its most common genes and DNA. This sample gives 9,000 to 13,000 distinct CDR3 sequences in total; 33% of them show up just once. The ten top clones hold roughly a sixth of the sample. TRB repertoires were amplified using about 220-550 ng of genomic DNA isolated from blood. The sequenced sample consisted of blood. The receptors were sampled from a human donor with active COVID-19.

The CDR3 here is CAISEGRIATNEKLFF. In DNA form, the CDR3 reads TGTGCCATCAGTGAGGGACGGATTGCAACTAATGAAAAACTGTTTTTT. V is TRBV10-3 and J is TRBJ1-4, with D hard to call. Germline lookup yields CDR1 ENHRY and CDR2 SYGVKD. V lost 2 bases and J lost 0, with 10 bases in between. The CDR3 is 16 residues long.

Relative to its sample, this clonotype is medium-sized (0.01 to 0.1%). CDR3 protein: CAWRGTGSSEQYF. The CDR3, as DNA: TGTGCCTGGAGAGGGACTGGATCGTCCGAGCAGTACTTC. The rearrangement joins TRBV30 to TRBJ2-7, with TRBD2 as a possible D gene (6 bases). Germline V gene data show CDR1 as GTSNPN and CDR2 as SVGIG (reference sequence). V dropped 3 bases and J dropped 6 bases, with 15 bases sitting between them. This CDR3 contains 13 residues.

This clonotype is labeled medium-sized. The J gene is TRBJ2-5, the V gene TRBV19; D might be TRBD2 (6 bases). CDR1 is LNHDA, CDR2 SQIVND, per germline (reference sequence). The CDR3 is 12 residues long. V dropped 5 bases and J dropped 4 bases, with 8 bases sitting between them. CDR3 coding DNA: TGTGCCAGTAGTCCGGGACTAGAGACCCAGTACTTC. It yields the protein CASSPGLETQYF.

The chain carries TRBV6-5 and TRBJ1-5; 8 positions agree with TRBD1. J was trimmed by 4 bases and V by 6 bases; bases with no gene match: 8. In germline, CDR1 is MNHEY, CDR2 SVGAGI. The CDR3 runs to 15 residues. DNA of the CDR3: TGTGCCAGCAGACCCAGGGGGCTCGGTAATCAGCCCCAGCATTTT. Protein: CASRPRGLGNQPQHF.

The chain is built from TRBV5-5 and TRBJ2-4; the D gene is possibly TRBD2 (5 bases). CDR1 is SGHKS, CDR2 YYEKEE, per germline (reference sequence). The CDR3 is 16 residues long. V was cut by 4 bases and J by 11 bases, with 25 bases left in between. CDR3 amino acids: CASSLPRGPAPSVQYF. Here the CDR3 DNA reads TGTGCCAGCAGCCTCCCGCGAGGGCCGGCCCCAAGCGTTCAGTACTTC.

A remark on this clonotype: The DNA is left out, because the CDR3 cannot be placed on it with certainty; the CDR3 is given as TCRdb lists it. The gene calls are TRBV30 and TRBJ2-4; the table's TRBD1 call for D was not verified on the DNA. Germline-derived CDR1 and CDR2 are GTSNPN and SVGIG (reference sequence). The CDR3 length is 20 residues, termini included. The CDR3 protein is CAWSEPLDSETFSTSNIQYF.

The chain carries TRBV6-5 and TRBJ1-1, with unresolved D. The CDR3 runs 13 residues. The germline V gene encodes CDR1 MNHEY and CDR2 SVGAGI. The V gene lost 7 bases and the J gene lost 3 bases, with 12 bases spanning the gap. CDR3: CASKLRADTEAFF. The CDR3 region has the DNA TGTGCCAGCAAGCTTCGGGCCGACACTGAAGCTTTCTTT.

This clonotype came up a few times. The chain uses TRBV18 and TRBJ1-2; tentatively, D is TRBD1 (6 bases). The CDR3 totals 16 residues. CDR1 KGHSH and CDR2 LQKENI come from the germline V gene. V lost 0 bases and J lost 0, with 11 bases in between. The chain's CDR3 is CASSPPNRVSNYGYTF. The CDR3 DNA follows: TGTGCCAGCTCACCACCGAACAGGGTGTCTAACTATGGCTACACCTTC.

DNA for the CDR3: TGTGCCAGCAGCGCCAGGACTAGCGGGGGATCGAATGAGCAGTTCTTC. It encodes CASSARTSGGSNEQFF. V usage is TRBV11-1 and J usage is TRBJ2-1; 13 bases match TRBD2. The V segment lost 5 bases and the J segment 7 bases; nucleotides outside the gene matches: 8. The length of the CDR3 is 16 residues. Germline lookup yields CDR1 SGHAT and CDR2 FQDESV (reference sequence).

The genes are TRBV5-1 and TRBJ2-1; weak D call: TRBD2 (7 bases). Germline CDR1 reads SGHRS; CDR2 reads YFSETQ. The CDR3 totals 13 residues. V lost 6 bases to trimming and J lost 10 bases, with 17 bases between them. For the CDR3, the DNA is TGCGCCAGCACCCTGGGGAGGGGGGACGAGCAGTTCTTC. This encodes CASTLGRGDEQFF.